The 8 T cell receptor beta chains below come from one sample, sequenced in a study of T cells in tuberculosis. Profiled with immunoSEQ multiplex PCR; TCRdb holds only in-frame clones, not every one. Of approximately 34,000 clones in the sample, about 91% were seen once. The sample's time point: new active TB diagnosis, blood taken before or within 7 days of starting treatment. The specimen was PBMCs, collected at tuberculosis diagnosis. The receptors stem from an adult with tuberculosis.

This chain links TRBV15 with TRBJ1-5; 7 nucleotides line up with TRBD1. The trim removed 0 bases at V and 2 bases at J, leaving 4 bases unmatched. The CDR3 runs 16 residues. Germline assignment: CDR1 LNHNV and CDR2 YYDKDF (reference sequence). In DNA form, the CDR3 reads TGTGCCACCAGCAGAGAGATAACAGGGGGCAATCAGCCCCAGCATTTT. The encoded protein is CATSREITGGNQPQHF. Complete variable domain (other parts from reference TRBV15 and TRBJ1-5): DAMVIQNPRYQVTQFGKPVTLSCSQTLNHNVMYWYQQKSSQAPKLLFHYYDKDFNNEADTPDNFQSRRPNTSFCFLDIRSPGLGDTAMYLCATSREITGGNQPQHFGDGTRLSIL.

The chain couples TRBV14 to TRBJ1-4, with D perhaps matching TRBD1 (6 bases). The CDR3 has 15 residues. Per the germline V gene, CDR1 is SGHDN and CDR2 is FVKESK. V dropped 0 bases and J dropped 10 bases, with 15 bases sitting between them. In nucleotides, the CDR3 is TGTGCCAGCAGCCAAGATATAAAGGGGGTAGGAAAACTGTTTTTT. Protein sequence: CASSQDIKGVGKLFF.

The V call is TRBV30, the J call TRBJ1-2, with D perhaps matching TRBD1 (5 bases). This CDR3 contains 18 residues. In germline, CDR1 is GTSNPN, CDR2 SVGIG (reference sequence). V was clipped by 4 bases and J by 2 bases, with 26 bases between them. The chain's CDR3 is CAWTSARVWQGRNYGYTF. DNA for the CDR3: TGTGCCTGGACGTCCGCAAGGGTGTGGCAGGGAAGAAACTATGGCTACACCTTC.

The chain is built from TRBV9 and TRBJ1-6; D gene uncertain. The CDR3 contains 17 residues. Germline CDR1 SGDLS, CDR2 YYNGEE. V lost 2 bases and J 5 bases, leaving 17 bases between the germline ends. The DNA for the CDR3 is TGTGCCAGCAGCGTTTATGGCAGTACCACCAATAATTCACCCCTCCACTTT. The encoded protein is CASSVYGSTTNNSPLHF.

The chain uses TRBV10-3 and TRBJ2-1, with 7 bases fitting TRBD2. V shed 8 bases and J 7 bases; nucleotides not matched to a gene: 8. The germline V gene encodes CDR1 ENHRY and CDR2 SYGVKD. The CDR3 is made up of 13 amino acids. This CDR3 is CAISSTSRNEQFF. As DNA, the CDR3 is TGTGCCATCTCCTCGACTAGCCGGAATGAGCAGTTCTTC.

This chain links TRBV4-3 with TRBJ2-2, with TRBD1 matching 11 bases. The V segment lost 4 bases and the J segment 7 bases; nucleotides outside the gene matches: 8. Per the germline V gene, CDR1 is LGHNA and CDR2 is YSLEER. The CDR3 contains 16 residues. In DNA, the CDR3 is TGCGCCAGCAGCCGCCGGGGGACAGGGGGTGGCGGGGAGCTGTTTTTT. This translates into CASSRRGTGGGGELFF.

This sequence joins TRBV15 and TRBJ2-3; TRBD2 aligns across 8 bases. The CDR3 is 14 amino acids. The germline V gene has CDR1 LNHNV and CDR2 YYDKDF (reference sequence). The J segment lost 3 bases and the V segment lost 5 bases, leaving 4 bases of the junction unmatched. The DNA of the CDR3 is TGTGCCACCAGCGAAAGACTAGCGACAGATACGCAGTATTTT. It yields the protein CATSERLATDTQYF.

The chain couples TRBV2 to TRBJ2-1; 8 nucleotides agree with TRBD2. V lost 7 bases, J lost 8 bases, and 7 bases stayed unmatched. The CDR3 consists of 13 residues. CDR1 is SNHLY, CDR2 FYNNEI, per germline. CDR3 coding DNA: TGTGCCAGCAAGGGTCCCGGGGGGGATGAGCAGTTCTTC. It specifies CASKGPGGDEQFF.